A single sample gave rise to the 16 T cell receptor beta chains below, sequenced in a study of T cells in Graves' hyperthyroidism and ophthalmopathy (dated by TCRdb to the late 2010s). The library was generated by multiplex PCR. Sequencing took place on an Illumina HiSeq 2000. Amplification of TCR beta CDR3 regions was carried out from RNA transcripts. The first round of RT-PCR for the TCR CDR3 was performed with the HTBI primer set and the Qiagen OneStep RT-PCR kit. The raw public reads went through TCRdb reprocessing: fastp at Q25, MiXCR clone calling, in-frame beta chains kept. Each record represents a unique CDR3 protein, reported with the most common genes and DNA among its rows. The sample yields about 350,000 distinct CDR3 sequences; around a sixth were counted once. The leading ten clones occupy roughly 15% of the sample. The material sequenced was blood. Receptors originate from a woman between 40 and 55 years old with Graves' ophthalmopathy.

The rearrangement joins TRBV3-1 to TRBJ2-5, with 11 bases fitting TRBD2. The length of the CDR3 is 18 residues. From germline, CDR1 is LGHDT and CDR2 YNNKEL (reference sequence). V lost 1 base to trimming and J lost 5 bases; unmatched junction nucleotides: 12. CDR3 in DNA: TGTGCCAGCAGCCAAGGGAGACTAGCGGGGACTCTGTCGGAGACCCAGTACTTC. Amino acid sequence: CASSQGRLAGTLSETQYF.

This clonotype was seen at least ten times. J is TRBJ1-5 and V is TRBV6-5, with TRBD1 matching 10 bases. The germline gives CDR1 MNHEY, CDR2 SVGAGI. J was trimmed by 0 bases and V by 5 bases; bases with no gene match: 10. The CDR3 length is 18 residues. CDR3 nucleotides: TGTGCCAGCAGTCACGGGACAGGGGACTGGTATAGCAATCAGCCCCAGCATTTT. As protein: CASSHGTGDWYSNQPQHF.

Concerning this clonotype: One end of the junction is discordant with germline, which a read error may explain. The rearrangement uses TRBV6-1 and TRBJ1-2; D uncertain. Germline V lookup: CDR1 MNHNS, CDR2 SASEGT. This CDR3 region has 16 residues. CDR3: CASSPNLFQTSYGYIF. The CDR3 DNA reads TGTGCCAGCAGTCCTAACCTGTTCCAAACGAGCTATGGCTACATCTTC.

This clonotype has a count of ten or more. The gene calls are TRBV11-2 and TRBJ2-7; 7 bases line up with TRBD1. Germline CDR1 SGHAT, CDR2 FQNNGV. The CDR3 length is 12 residues. V gave up 7 bases and J gave up 2 bases; unmatched junction bases: 2. The CDR3 DNA follows: TGTGCCAGCACGACAGGGACCTACGAGCAGTACTTC. Its protein is CASTTGTYEQYF.

This clonotype was recorded at least ten times. This chain connects TRBV6-2 or TRBV6-3 to TRBJ2-2; unclear D gene. With 11 bases removed from V and 4 bases from J, the gap between germline ends came to 14 bases. CDR1 is MNHEY and CDR2 is SVGEGT in the germline V gene. CDR3 length: 13 amino acids. CDR3 sequence: CASKTAPTGELFF. CDR3 coding DNA: TGTGCCTCAAAAACGGCCCCCACCGGGGAGCTGTTTTTT.

In this sample, this clonotype turned up many times. The germline gene is not matched at one end of the junction; a read error may be the cause. This sequence joins TRBV19 and TRBJ2-2; 9 bases are a match to TRBD2. CDR1 and CDR2 from the germline V gene are LNHDA and SQIVND (reference sequence). There are 17 residues in the CDR3. The DNA of the CDR3 is TGTGCCAGTAGTATAAGTAGCGGGGGACCCCGCACCGAGGAGCTGTTTTTT. It yields the protein CASSISSGGPRTEELFF.

In this sample, this clonotype turned up many times. The chain couples TRBV20-1 to TRBJ2-5; 11 bases match TRBD2. With V trimmed by 5 bases and J by 5 bases, 10 bases remained unmatched. The CDR3 loop spans 15 amino acids. CDR1 and CDR2 from the germline V gene are DFQATT and SNEGSKA (reference sequence). This chain's CDR3 is CSAPGDSGRGETQYF. The CDR3 DNA sequence: TGCAGTGCTCCAGGGGATAGCGGGAGGGGTGAGACCCAGTACTTC.

Many counts were recorded for this clonotype. The chain has TRBV6-2 or TRBV6-3 and TRBJ1-2; TRBD1 matches at 7 bases. Trimming cost V 6 bases and J 8 bases; bases outside gene matches: 15. CDR1 MNHEY and CDR2 SVGEGT come from the germline V gene. The CDR3 is 15 amino acids. The CDR3, as DNA: TGTGCCAGCAGAGGAAGTGACAGGGCGGCGAGAGGCTACACCTTC. Protein product: CASRGSDRAARGYTF.

The sample holds many counts of this clonotype. This chain links TRBV11-1 with TRBJ2-5; 13 bases fit TRBD2. V was pared by 5 bases and J by 1 base, with 7 bases of the junction left unmatched. The length of the CDR3 is 17 residues. Germline V gives CDR1 SGHAT, CDR2 FQDESV (reference sequence). CDR3 coding DNA: TGTGCCAGCAGCCCGAGGACTAGCGGGAGTTTCCAAGAGACCCAGTACTTC. Translation gives CASSPRTSGSFQETQYF. The variable domain in full, with the rest retrieved from reference TRBV11-1 and TRBJ2-5, is EAEVAQSPRYKITEKSQAVAFWCDPISGHATLYWYRQILGQGPELLVQFQDESVVDDSQLPKDRFSAERLKGVDSTLKIQPAELGDSAMYLCASSPRTSGSFQETQYFGPGTRLLVL.

This clonotype was seen at least ten times. The chain links TRBV29-1 to TRBJ2-7; D may be TRBD2 (7 bases). The germline CDR1 and CDR2 sequences are SQVTM and ANQGSEA. The CDR3 loop spans 14 amino acids. V was shortened by 3 bases and J by 2 bases, with 14 bases between the two germline ends. As DNA, the CDR3 is TGCAGCGTTGAGGGGGGGGGCGGGCCCTACGAGCAGTACTTC. It is translated as CSVEGGGGPYEQYF.

This clonotype was observed many times. This chain uses TRBV28 with TRBJ2-1, with D perhaps assigned TRBD1 or TRBD2 (6 bases each). V lost 7 bases and J 7 bases, leaving 17 bases between the germline ends. The CDR3 sequence is 14 residues long. The V gene's germline CDR1 is MDHEN and CDR2 SYDVKM. The CDR3 coding sequence is TGTGCCAGCACAAGGGGGGACACACGGAATGAGCAGTTCTTC. Translation: CASTRGDTRNEQFF. The entire variable domain, with the rest obtained from reference TRBV28 and TRBJ2-1, is as follows: DVKVTQSSRYLVKRTGEKVFLECVQDMDHENMFWYRQDPGLGLRLIYFSYDVKMKEKGDIPEGYSVSREKKERFSLILESASTNQTSMYLCASTRGDTRNEQFFGPGTRLTVL.

There are many counts of this clonotype. The chain carries TRBV6-5 and TRBJ1-5; TRBD1 is a possible D gene (6 bases). This CDR3 has 16 residues. Trimming took off 5 bases at V and 6 bases at J, with 20 bases between the two ends. The germline gives CDR1 MNHEY, CDR2 SVGAGI. This CDR3 is CASSPARTVTSQPQHF. Here the CDR3 DNA reads TGTGCCAGCAGTCCAGCACGGACAGTGACTTCTCAGCCCCAGCATTTT.

This sequence joins TRBV28 and TRBJ1-6, with TRBD1 as a possible D gene (5 bases). CDR1 is MDHEN, CDR2 SYDVKM, per germline. Trimming stripped 5 bases from V and 13 bases from J, with 9 bases between. There are 11 residues in the CDR3. DNA of the CDR3: TGTGCCAGCAGTCAGGGATTTCCCCTCCACTTT. This translates into CASSQGFPLHF.

Ten or more counts support this clonotype. Here the CDR3 DNA reads TGTGCCAGCAGTCCCGACAGGGAGACCCAGTACTTC. It encodes CASSPDRETQYF. V gene TRBV6-1 combines with J gene TRBJ2-5, with D possibly matching TRBD1 (6 bases). There are 12 residues in the CDR3. Germline V lookup: CDR1 MNHNS, CDR2 SASEGT. The V end was cut by 5 bases, the J end by 5 bases, with 9 bases between.

This clonotype has a count of ten or more. The chain links TRBV9 to TRBJ1-1, with unresolved D. The CDR3 is 15 residues long. Trimming pared 0 bases from V and 6 bases from J, leaving 15 bases between. Germline CDR1 reads SGDLS; CDR2 reads YYNGEE. The CDR3 sequence is CASSVDPLGNAEAFF. The CDR3 DNA is TGTGCCAGCAGCGTAGATCCCCTTGGTAACGCTGAAGCTTTCTTT.

This clonotype has ten or more counts. This chain connects TRBV3-1 to TRBJ2-7; TRBD1 matches at 11 bases. V shed 5 bases, J shed 4 bases, and the junction held 4 bases outside the gene matches. CDR3 length: 14 amino acids. Per germline, CDR1 LGHDT and CDR2 YNNKEL (reference sequence). CDR3 sequence: CASSTGQGAYEQYF. CDR3 nucleotides: TGTGCCAGCAGCACCGGACAGGGGGCTTACGAGCAGTACTTC.